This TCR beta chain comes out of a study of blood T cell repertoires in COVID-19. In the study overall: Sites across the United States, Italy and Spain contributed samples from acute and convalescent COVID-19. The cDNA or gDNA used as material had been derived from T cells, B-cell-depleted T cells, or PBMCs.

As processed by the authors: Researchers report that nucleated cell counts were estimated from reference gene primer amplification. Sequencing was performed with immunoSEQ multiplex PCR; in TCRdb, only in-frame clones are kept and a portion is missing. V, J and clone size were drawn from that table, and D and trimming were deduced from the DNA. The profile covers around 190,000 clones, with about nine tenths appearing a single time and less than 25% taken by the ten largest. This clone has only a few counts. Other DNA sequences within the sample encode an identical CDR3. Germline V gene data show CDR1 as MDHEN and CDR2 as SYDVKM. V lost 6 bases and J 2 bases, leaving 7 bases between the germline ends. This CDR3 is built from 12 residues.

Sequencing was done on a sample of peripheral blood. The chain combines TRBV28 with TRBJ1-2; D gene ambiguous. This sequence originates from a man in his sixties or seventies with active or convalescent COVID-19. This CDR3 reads CASRDSNYGYTF. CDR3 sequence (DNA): TGTGCCAGCAGAGACTCAAACTATGGCTACACCTTC.